These 32 T cell receptor beta chains originate from one sample sequenced in a study of Graves' ophthalmopathy and Graves' hyperthyroidism. RNA transcripts yielded amplified TCR beta CDR3 regions. Following a first-round RT-PCR that used HTBI primers, a second-round multiplex PCR was carried out. Via MiXCR, TCRdb re-called the multiplex PCR reads, giving one row per CDR3 protein. The profile covers about 640,000 distinct CDR3 sequences, with about 38% appearing a single time and 2.5% to 3.5% taken by the ten largest. The sequenced sample was peripheral blood. The source of these receptors is an adult man with Graves' ophthalmopathy.

The chain recombines TRBV24-1 with TRBJ1-5, with 11 positions matching TRBD1. The CDR3 has 15 residues. Germline loops: CDR1 KGHDR, CDR2 SFDVKD. Trimming cost V 3 bases and J 11 bases; bases outside gene matches: 8. Written as DNA, the CDR3 is TGTGCCACCAGTGATCCCCGGGACAGGGGGGAGACCCAGCATTTT. Protein product: CATSDPRDRGETQHF.

This clonotype was detected many times. This chain connects TRBV2 to TRBJ1-2; TRBD1 aligns across 7 bases. The CDR3 spans 15 residues. Germline CDR1 and CDR2: SNHLY and FYNNEI. Losses at the gene ends were 6 bases for V and 1 base for J; bases not matched to a gene: 8. CDR3 coding DNA: TGTGCCAGCAGGAGAACAGGGGCTGTTAACTATGGCTACACCTTC. It translates to CASRRTGAVNYGYTF.

About this clonotype itself: A junction boundary mismatches the germline segment, possibly from a read error. This chain uses TRBV7-2 with TRBJ2-5, with 7 bases fitting TRBD2. The germline V gene encodes CDR1 SGHTA and CDR2 FQGNSA. The CDR3 runs to 15 residues. The CDR3 region has the DNA TGTGCCAGCAGCTTGGCCACGGGAGGTATGGGGACCCGGTACTTC. Translated: CASSLATGGMGTRYF.

V gene TRBV5-1 combines with J gene TRBJ2-1; D remains ambiguous. From germline, CDR1 is SGHRS and CDR2 YFSETQ. V lost 5 bases, J lost 6 bases, and 15 bases lay in between. CDR3 length: 14 residues. The CDR3 nucleotides read TGCGCCAGCAGTGTGAGTGGAAGTCTCAATGAGCAGTTCTTC. This gives the protein CASSVSGSLNEQFF.

This clonotype was seen at least ten times. The CDR3 sequence: CASSYDRANTEAFF. DNA for the CDR3: TGTGCCAGCAGCTACGACAGGGCAAACACTGAAGCTTTCTTT. The chain links TRBV7-9 to TRBJ1-1, with 7 bases lining up with TRBD1. J gave up 2 bases and V 4 bases, and 4 bases lay outside the gene matches. The germline gives CDR1 SEHNR, CDR2 FQNEAQ (reference sequence). The CDR3 runs to 14 residues. Variable domain in full (rest from reference TRBV7-9 and TRBJ1-1): DTGVSQNPRHKITKRGQNVTFRCDPISEHNRLYWYRQTLGQGPEFLTYFQNEAQLEKSRLLSDRFSAERPKGSFSTLEIQRTEQGDSAMYLCASSYDRANTEAFFGQGTRLTVV.

With respect to this clonotype: Sequence at one end of the junction differs from germline and may be a read error. CDR3: CASRDGSSRTGELFF. The CDR3 bases are TGTGCCAGCAGGGACGGGTCTAGCCGCACCGGGGAGCTGTTTTTC. The chain carries TRBV6-4 and TRBJ2-2; D is possibly TRBD2 (5 bases). The CDR3 runs 15 residues. The germline CDR1 and CDR2 sequences are MRHNA and SNTAGT.

Concerning this clonotype itself: A much larger clone sits a single nucleotide away, making a read error possible. The chain recombines TRBV24-1 with TRBJ2-5; D may be TRBD1 (7 bases). CDR3 length equals 17 residues. The germline CDR1 and CDR2 sequences are KGHDR and SFDVKD. CDR3 nucleotides: TGTGCCACCGGTGATTCTGAGACAGGGAGGTTAGGAGAGACCCAGTACTTC. Its protein is CATGDSETGRLGETQYF.

About this clonotype itself: A read error may explain this, as a much larger clone is one base away. J is TRBJ2-7 and V is TRBV2; 8 nucleotides align to TRBD2. Germline loops: CDR1 SNHLY, CDR2 FYNNEI. The CDR3 spans 14 residues. CDR3 residues: CASRTTGLAYERYF. The CDR3 DNA is TGTGCCAGCAGAACCACAGGACTAGCCTACGAGCGGTACTTC.

This clonotype has at least ten counts. V and J are TRBV20-1 and TRBJ1-5; 7 nucleotides line up with TRBD1. Unmatched junction bases numbered 17, after V lost 6 bases and J lost 9 bases. CDR3 length equals 15 residues. Germline assignment: CDR1 DFQATT and CDR2 SNEGSKA (reference sequence). CDR3 DNA: TGCAGTGCCACCCGAGGGTCACCAGGGGGACGGCCCCAGCATTTT. It specifies CSATRGSPGGRPQHF.

This chain connects TRBV18 to TRBJ1-2; 7 bases match TRBD1. CDR1 and CDR2 from the germline V gene are KGHSH and LQKENI. The CDR3 covers 13 residues. V shed 4 bases and J 6 bases; nucleotides not matched to a gene: 5. CDR3 sequence reads: CASSQGTAHGYTF. The CDR3 coding sequence is TGTGCCAGCTCACAAGGGACAGCCCATGGCTACACCTTC.

This clonotype came up a few times. This chain connects TRBV6-5 to TRBJ2-7, with D unclear. The length of the CDR3 is 14 residues. The V end lost 6 bases, the J end lost 0 bases, and 12 bases lay between the germline ends. Germline V lookup: CDR1 MNHEY, CDR2 SVGAGI. The CDR3 sequence is CASRNQAGSYEQYF. CDR3 coding DNA: TGTGCCAGCAGGAACCAGGCAGGCTCCTACGAGCAGTACTTC.

This clonotype has at least ten counts. The rearrangement uses TRBV20-1 and TRBJ1-1; D ambiguous. The germline V and J ends were trimmed by 3 bases and 4 bases, with 9 bases remaining between them. Per germline, CDR1 DFQATT and CDR2 SNEGSKA (reference sequence). The CDR3 loop spans 12 amino acids. CDR3 residues: CSASPGTTEAFF. The CDR3 DNA sequence: TGCAGTGCTAGCCCGGGAACCACTGAAGCTTTCTTT.

This clonotype is a singleton in its sample. CDR3 DNA: TGCGCCAGCAGGGAGGGACAGGGGGCCGTTATAAGCCATGGCTACACCTTC. Protein product: CASREGQGAVISHGYTF. V gene TRBV10-2 combines with J gene TRBJ1-2, with 12 bases matching TRBD1. The CDR3 extends over 17 amino acids. Germline values: CDR1 WSHSY, CDR2 SAAADI. V was pared by 6 bases and J by 6 bases, with 14 bases of the junction left unmatched.

The chain carries TRBV11-2 and TRBJ2-5, with D perhaps assigned TRBD1 or TRBD2 (5 bases each). Judging by the DNA end, TRBJ2-1 fits better; the J call may be wrong. CDR1 is SGHAT, CDR2 FQNNGV, per germline. CDR3 length: 13 amino acids. The CDR3 DNA reads as TGTGCCAGCAGCCGTGGTTGGGACGATGAGCAGTTCTTC. This gives the protein CASSRGWDDEQFF.

CDR3 nucleotide sequence: TGCGCCAGCAGCCCGTATAGCGGGAGGGCAGATACGCAGTATTTT. This encodes CASSPYSGRADTQYF. This chain joins TRBV5-1 and TRBJ2-3; the match to TRBD2 covers 11 bases. V trimming: 4 bases; J trimming: 4 bases; junction bases outside the gene matches: 5. The CDR3 is 15 residues long. In germline, CDR1 is SGHRS, CDR2 YFSETQ.

A word on this clonotype: Germline is not matched at one junction end, which may reflect a read error. Here the CDR3 reads CASRAGDRANAEAFF. For the CDR3, the DNA is TGTGCCAGCAGAGCTGGGGACAGGGCGAACGCTGAAGCTTTCTTT. The V call is TRBV2, the J call TRBJ1-1; 9 bases are shared with TRBD1. Germline V gene lookup returns CDR1 SNHLY and CDR2 FYNNEI. The CDR3 length is 15 residues.

This clonotype came up many times. The chain recombines TRBV29-1 with TRBJ2-7; no definite D call. Germline V gene lookup returns CDR1 SQVTM and CDR2 ANQGSEA. CDR3 length: 11 residues. V was trimmed by 1 base and J by 7 bases, leaving 8 bases between them. Here the CDR3 reads CSVEGVGEQYF. The DNA for the CDR3 is TGCAGCGTTGAAGGGGTTGGGGAGCAGTACTTC.

This clonotype was observed a single time. The chain uses TRBV7-3 and TRBJ2-3, with TRBD2 matching over 9 bases. This CDR3 comprises 15 residues. Trimming took 3 bases from V and 4 from J; bases not matched to a gene: 5. The germline CDR1 and CDR2 sequences are SGHTA and FQGTGA. The CDR3 spells CASSFSGRPPDTQYF. The CDR3 DNA reads TGTGCCAGCAGCTTCAGCGGGAGGCCCCCAGATACGCAGTATTTT.

This clonotype was counted many times. The V call is TRBV10-3, the J call TRBJ1-1; 10 bases match TRBD1. CDR1 ENHRY and CDR2 SYGVKD come from the germline V gene. V lost 5 bases to trimming and J lost 5 bases; unmatched junction nucleotides: 8. The CDR3 extends over 15 amino acids. CDR3 region: CAISTGQGTETEAFF. The CDR3 DNA reads TGTGCCATCAGTACGGGACAGGGGACGGAAACTGAAGCTTTCTTT.

In its sample, this clonotype was seen many times. J is TRBJ1-2 and V is TRBV5-1; 8 bases are a match to TRBD1. J lost 0 bases, V lost 3 bases, and 4 bases had no gene match. The CDR3 totals 15 residues. Per the germline V gene, CDR1 is SGHRS and CDR2 is YFSETQ. CDR3 loop: CASSSGQAANYGYTF. The CDR3 DNA is TGCGCCAGCAGCTCGGGACAGGCCGCTAACTATGGCTACACCTTC.

This clonotype came up many times. This chain joins TRBV12-3 or TRBV12-4 and TRBJ2-2; possible D gene TRBD2, 6 bases. V lost 6 bases, J lost 2 bases, and 10 bases lay in between. There are 14 residues in the CDR3. The chain's CDR3 is CASSGTSNTGELFF. CDR3 sequence (DNA): TGTGCCAGCAGCGGGACTTCTAACACCGGGGAGCTGTTTTTT.

The CDR3 sequence is CASGSGQPGANVLTF. The CDR3 coding sequence is TGTGCTAGTGGTTCGGGACAACCTGGGGCCAACGTCCTGACTTTC. This chain joins TRBV12-5 and TRBJ2-6; D is perhaps TRBD1 (6 bases). In germline, CDR1 is LGHNT, CDR2 FRNRAP. V was pared by 4 bases and J by 2 bases, with 9 bases between. The CDR3 contains 15 residues. Filled out from reference TRBV12-5 and TRBJ2-6, the complete variable domain reads DARVTQTPRHKVTEMGQEVTMRCQPILGHNTVFWYRQTMMQGLELLAYFRNRAPLDDSGMPKDRFSAEMPDATLATLKIQPSEPRDSAVYFCASGSGQPGANVLTFGAGSRLTVL.

This clonotype was observed many times. The chain is built from TRBV10-3 and TRBJ2-7; 11 bases map to TRBD2. V shed 1 base, J shed 2 bases, and the junction held 4 bases outside the gene matches. CDR3 length: 16 residues. From germline, CDR1 is ENHRY and CDR2 SYGVKD. Here the CDR3 reads CAISEFTSGGTYEQYF. CDR3 sequence (DNA): TGTGCCATCAGTGAGTTTACTAGCGGGGGCACCTACGAGCAGTACTTC.

V gene TRBV19 combines with J gene TRBJ1-1; D remains unclear. Trimming cost V 7 bases and J 3 bases, with 24 bases left between them. Germline values: CDR1 LNHDA, CDR2 SQIVND (reference sequence). The CDR3 consists of 17 residues. CDR3 protein: CASTRTETPAGDTEAFF. The CDR3 DNA reads TGTGCCAGTACCAGAACAGAGACCCCAGCTGGAGACACTGAAGCTTTCTTT.

V usage is TRBV12-3 or TRBV12-4 and J usage is TRBJ2-7; TRBD2 aligns across 8 bases. The V and J ends lost 2 bases and 3 bases, in that order; junction bases with no gene match: 6. This CDR3 comprises 15 residues. The CDR3 DNA follows: TGTGCCAGCAGTTTAAAGTTGACTAGCGACTACGAGCAGTACTTC. Residues: CASSLKLTSDYEQYF.

This clonotype was picked up one time. The chain employs TRBV7-9 and TRBJ1-6; no definite D call. From germline, CDR1 is SEHNR and CDR2 FQNEAQ (reference sequence). This CDR3 comprises 14 residues. The V end lost 4 bases, the J end lost 7 bases, and 11 bases lay between the germline ends. In DNA, the CDR3 is TGTGCCAGCAGCTCCAAGGCGCCGAATTCACCCCTCCACTTT. It yields the protein CASSSKAPNSPLHF. Using reference TRBV7-9 and TRBJ1-6 for the parts outside the CDR3, the full variable domain is DTGVSQNPRHKITKRGQNVTFRCDPISEHNRLYWYRQTLGQGPEFLTYFQNEAQLEKSRLLSDRFSAERPKGSFSTLEIQRTEQGDSAMYLCASSSKAPNSPLHFGNGTRLTVT.

This clonotype was observed at least ten times. This chain connects TRBV7-9 to TRBJ2-6; no clear D. Between the trimmed V and J ends, which lost 4 bases and 1 base, there was a span of 5 bases. Germline V gives CDR1 SEHNR, CDR2 FQNEAQ (reference sequence). The CDR3 is 14 amino acids. CDR3 bases: TGTGCCAGCAGCTACGTTTCTGGGGCCAACGTCCTGACTTTC. Amino acid sequence: CASSYVSGANVLTF.

This clonotype has ten or more counts. The J gene is TRBJ2-7, the V gene TRBV7-9; 8 bases match TRBD1. The CDR3 is 19 residues long. CDR1 is SEHNR, CDR2 FQNEAQ, per germline (reference sequence). With V trimmed by 5 bases and J by 6 bases, 24 bases remained unmatched. Here the CDR3 DNA reads TGTGCCAGCAGCCACGGGGCACCGACCCGACAGGGGCCCCTCGGCGAGCAGTACTTC. Translated, it gives CASSHGAPTRQGPLGEQYF.

This clonotype came up a few times. The V call is TRBV10-2, the J call TRBJ2-7; TRBD1 or TRBD2 may be the D gene (5 bases each). Per germline, CDR1 WSHSY and CDR2 SAAADI. V lost 6 bases to trimming and J lost 2 bases, with 8 bases between them. The CDR3 sequence is 12 residues long. The CDR3 nucleotides read TGCGCCAGCAGGGGGGTCGCCTACGAGCAGTACTTC. Protein sequence: CASRGVAYEQYF.

Turning to this clonotype: The CDR3 carries no conserved terminal phenylalanine or tryptophan, so it likely arises from a read error. J is TRBJ1-6 and V is TRBV7-9; 10 bases are a match to TRBD1. The length of the CDR3 is 17 residues. The V and J ends lost 4 bases and 6 bases, in that order; junction bases with no gene match: 9. Germline V gene data show CDR1 as SEHNR and CDR2 as FQNEAQ (reference sequence). CDR3 sequence (DNA): TGTGCCAGCAGCTGGAGCCTACGACAGGGGGCTAATTCACCCCTCCACTCT. Translation: CASSWSLRQGANSPLHS.

This clonotype was found a few times. V and J are TRBV5-5 and TRBJ2-5, with D unresolved. CDR1 SGHKS and CDR2 YYEKEE come from the germline V gene (reference sequence). The CDR3 runs 14 residues. V lost 0 bases, J lost 8 bases, and 14 bases lay in between. The CDR3 is CASSLGRIRNTQYF. The CDR3 DNA reads TGTGCCAGCAGCTTGGGTCGGATCCGGAACACCCAGTACTTC.

The chain employs TRBV7-9 and TRBJ1-3; 7 bases are a match to TRBD1. J lost 0 bases, V lost 4 bases, and 6 bases had no gene match. CDR1 is SEHNR and CDR2 is FQNEAQ in the germline V gene (reference sequence). CDR3 length equals 16 residues. DNA for the CDR3: TGTGCCAGCAGCTCACAGGGGCCGATCTCTGGAAACACCATATATTTT. Its translation: CASSSQGPISGNTIYF. Supplemented by reference TRBV7-9 and TRBJ1-3, the full variable domain reads DTGVSQNPRHKITKRGQNVTFRCDPISEHNRLYWYRQTLGQGPEFLTYFQNEAQLEKSRLLSDRFSAERPKGSFSTLEIQRTEQGDSAMYLCASSSQGPISGNTIYFGEGSWLTVV.